Here is one T cell receptor (beta chain) with its context. The antigen remains undetermined. This entry belongs to a study of graft-versus-host responses after intestinal transplantation. Study summary: Anti-thymocyte globulin served as induction for all recipients, who then took tacrolimus and steroids for three to four years.

Trimming shortened V by 1 base and J by 4 bases, and 11 bases separated the two germline ends. The CDR3 consists of 15 residues. Germline loops: CDR1 MGHDK, CDR2 SYGVNS. Some clones are missing from TCRdb's copy, which holds only in-frame ones; the method was immunoSEQ multiplex PCR. The table includes approximately 19,000 clones, 90% detected once. Study-level results: Some GvH clones appeared in ileal mucosa or blood before recipient bone marrow.

The TCR was taken from a human patient who received an intestinal transplant, so some T cells may come from the graft donor. The material sequenced was PBMCs, taken around 350 days after transplant. The V and J genes are TRBV25-1 and TRBJ1-5; D is possibly TRBD1 (5 bases). The CDR3 DNA follows: TGTGCCAGCAGTGAATCGGCAGGGTGGAATCAGCCCCAGCATTTT. Protein: CASSESAGWNQPQHF.